Listed below are T cell receptor beta chains from one sample, sequenced in a study of response to subunit inactivated influenza vaccine. Each CDR3 protein gets one entry after TCRdb re-called the RT-PCR reads with MiXCR. The table has hundreds of thousands of distinct CDR3 sequences, approximately 11% seen once; the top ten hold about 12%. The specimen comprised PBMCs from blood, sampled more than 35 days after vaccination. These receptors were collected from a man aged 50 or older who received an inactivated influenza vaccine. The CDR3 runs from the conserved cysteine through the conserved F or W. The order of the fields is D gene, J gene, V gene, CDR3 protein. The D gene is left open where the match is weak.

D: TRBD2
J: TRBJ2-7
V: TRBV12-3/TRBV12-4
CDR3: CASNPRGGRSYEQYF

D: TRBD2
J: TRBJ2-1
V: TRBV7-6
CDR3: CASSRDYQRAYNEQFF

D: .
J: TRBJ1-4
V: TRBV6-5
CDR3: CASSYIPGETNEKLFF

D: .
J: TRBJ2-1
V: TRBV6-2/TRBV6-3
CDR3: CASSPTGIFYNEQFF

D: .
J: TRBJ2-7
V: TRBV7-2
CDR3: CASSLEAGRNYEQYF

D: TRBD1
J: TRBJ2-2
V: TRBV6-1
CDR3: CASSRDRGKTGELFF

D: TRBD2
J: TRBJ2-3
V: TRBV3-1
CDR3: CASSQAGGLADTQYF

D: TRBD2
J: TRBJ2-1
V: TRBV6-2/TRBV6-3
CDR3: CASSLKAGVGNEQFF

D: .
J: TRBJ2-7
V: TRBV6-1
CDR3: CASSQASSYEQYF

D: .
J: TRBJ1-1
V: TRBV6-1
CDR3: CASRAAGWDTEAFF

D: .
J: TRBJ2-3
V: TRBV10-3
CDR3: CAIIRRIGQGDTQYF

D: .
J: TRBJ1-3
V: TRBV7-9
CDR3: CASRQGAGNTIYF

D: .
J: TRBJ1-2
V: TRBV6-2/TRBV6-3
CDR3: CASSPMDGLYGYTF

D: .
J: TRBJ2-7
V: TRBV5-1
CDR3: CASSLARGPRHYYEQYF

D: .
J: TRBJ2-2
V: TRBV7-8
CDR3: CASSLVSTPAETGELFF

D: .
J: TRBJ2-1
V: TRBV4-1
CDR3: CASSQEGRQINEQFF

D: .
J: TRBJ2-7
V: TRBV18
CDR3: CASSMDLSYEQYF

D: TRBD1
J: TRBJ2-1
V: TRBV7-9
CDR3: CASSAQLGQGRSEQFF

D: TRBD2
J: TRBJ2-3
V: TRBV7-8
CDR3: CASSPGGRVAGEEKYF

D: .
J: TRBJ2-2
V: TRBV27
CDR3: CASRLHGMARANTGELFF

D: .
J: TRBJ1-2
V: TRBV9
CDR3: CASSVAGTVSYGYTF

D: .
J: TRBJ1-4
V: TRBV30
CDR3: CAWNPGLNNEKLFF

D: .
J: TRBJ2-7
V: TRBV20-1
CDR3: CSARDPSMDKQYF

D: TRBD2
J: TRBJ2-1
V: TRBV7-2
CDR3: CASGTSGGINEQFF

D: TRBD1
J: TRBJ1-6
V: TRBV3-1
CDR3: CASSQVESDRNSPLHF

D: TRBD1
J: TRBJ2-7
V: TRBV29-1
CDR3: CSVGDSDTYEQYF

D: .
J: TRBJ2-7
V: TRBV18
CDR3: CASSPPGNYEQYF

D: .
J: TRBJ2-1
V: TRBV7-2
CDR3: CASSWENANYNEQFF

D: .
J: TRBJ2-6
V: TRBV30
CDR3: CAWTHGGSGANVLTF

D: .
J: TRBJ1-5
V: TRBV24-1
CDR3: CATSDNSGSRNQPQHF

D: TRBD1
J: TRBJ2-5
V: TRBV15
CDR3: CATSKDTITGGGETQYF

D: .
J: TRBJ1-5
V: TRBV28
CDR3: CATHGPSRGNQPQHF

D: .
J: TRBJ2-6
V: TRBV5-1
CDR3: CASSLGTNSGANVLTF

D: .
J: TRBJ2-1
V: TRBV20-1
CDR3: CSASQSDNEQFF

D: .
J: TRBJ2-5
V: TRBV7-9
CDR3: CASSLALRGLETQYF

D: TRBD2
J: TRBJ2-5
V: TRBV9
CDR3: CASSPQTSGRARKETQYF

D: .
J: TRBJ2-7
V: TRBV20-1
CDR3: CSARSGLYEQYF

D: TRBD2
J: TRBJ2-5
V: TRBV11-2
CDR3: CASSPTSGKTQYF

D: TRBD1
J: TRBJ2-1
V: TRBV11-2
CDR3: CASSPGTGGVWARDNEQFF

D: TRBD1
J: TRBJ2-7
V: TRBV6-1
CDR3: CASRPGTGGSEQYF

D: .
J: TRBJ2-2
V: TRBV20-1
CDR3: CVGTGELFF

D: .
J: TRBJ1-3
V: TRBV9
CDR3: CASSPFGNTIYF

D: .
J: TRBJ1-1
V: TRBV11-2
CDR3: CASSIRTEGAAEAFF

D: TRBD1
J: TRBJ1-5
V: TRBV5-1
CDR3: CASSLMTGDQPQHF

D: .
J: TRBJ2-3
V: TRBV7-2
CDR3: CASSLGTTGRLGTQYF

D: .
J: TRBJ1-4
V: TRBV6-2/TRBV6-3
CDR3: CASTTVIGKLFF

D: TRBD2
J: TRBJ2-3
V: TRBV5-1
CDR3: CASSFVAGGGTDTQYF

D: .
J: TRBJ2-5
V: TRBV11-2
CDR3: CASSAGHLQETQYF

D: TRBD1
J: TRBJ2-4
V: TRBV4-2
CDR3: CASSQDGRGLISAKNIQYF

D: .
J: TRBJ2-1
V: TRBV12-3/TRBV12-4
CDR3: CASSLSGPRKYNEQFF

D: TRBD1
J: TRBJ2-5
V: TRBV6-5
CDR3: CASSYSGQGQETQYF

D: .
J: TRBJ2-1
V: TRBV7-9
CDR3: CASSLIGGSSYNEQFF

D: TRBD1
J: TRBJ2-7
V: TRBV12-3/TRBV12-4
CDR3: CASSYQGAVSEQYF

D: TRBD1
J: TRBJ2-1
V: TRBV28
CDR3: CASSPTGTGLYEQFF

D: TRBD2
J: TRBJ2-1
V: TRBV15
CDR3: CATSRLAGNNEQFF

D: .
J: TRBJ2-7
V: TRBV7-2
CDR3: CASSLEGESGEQYF

D: TRBD2
J: TRBJ2-5
V: TRBV24-1
CDR3: CATSDTTSGGSETQYF